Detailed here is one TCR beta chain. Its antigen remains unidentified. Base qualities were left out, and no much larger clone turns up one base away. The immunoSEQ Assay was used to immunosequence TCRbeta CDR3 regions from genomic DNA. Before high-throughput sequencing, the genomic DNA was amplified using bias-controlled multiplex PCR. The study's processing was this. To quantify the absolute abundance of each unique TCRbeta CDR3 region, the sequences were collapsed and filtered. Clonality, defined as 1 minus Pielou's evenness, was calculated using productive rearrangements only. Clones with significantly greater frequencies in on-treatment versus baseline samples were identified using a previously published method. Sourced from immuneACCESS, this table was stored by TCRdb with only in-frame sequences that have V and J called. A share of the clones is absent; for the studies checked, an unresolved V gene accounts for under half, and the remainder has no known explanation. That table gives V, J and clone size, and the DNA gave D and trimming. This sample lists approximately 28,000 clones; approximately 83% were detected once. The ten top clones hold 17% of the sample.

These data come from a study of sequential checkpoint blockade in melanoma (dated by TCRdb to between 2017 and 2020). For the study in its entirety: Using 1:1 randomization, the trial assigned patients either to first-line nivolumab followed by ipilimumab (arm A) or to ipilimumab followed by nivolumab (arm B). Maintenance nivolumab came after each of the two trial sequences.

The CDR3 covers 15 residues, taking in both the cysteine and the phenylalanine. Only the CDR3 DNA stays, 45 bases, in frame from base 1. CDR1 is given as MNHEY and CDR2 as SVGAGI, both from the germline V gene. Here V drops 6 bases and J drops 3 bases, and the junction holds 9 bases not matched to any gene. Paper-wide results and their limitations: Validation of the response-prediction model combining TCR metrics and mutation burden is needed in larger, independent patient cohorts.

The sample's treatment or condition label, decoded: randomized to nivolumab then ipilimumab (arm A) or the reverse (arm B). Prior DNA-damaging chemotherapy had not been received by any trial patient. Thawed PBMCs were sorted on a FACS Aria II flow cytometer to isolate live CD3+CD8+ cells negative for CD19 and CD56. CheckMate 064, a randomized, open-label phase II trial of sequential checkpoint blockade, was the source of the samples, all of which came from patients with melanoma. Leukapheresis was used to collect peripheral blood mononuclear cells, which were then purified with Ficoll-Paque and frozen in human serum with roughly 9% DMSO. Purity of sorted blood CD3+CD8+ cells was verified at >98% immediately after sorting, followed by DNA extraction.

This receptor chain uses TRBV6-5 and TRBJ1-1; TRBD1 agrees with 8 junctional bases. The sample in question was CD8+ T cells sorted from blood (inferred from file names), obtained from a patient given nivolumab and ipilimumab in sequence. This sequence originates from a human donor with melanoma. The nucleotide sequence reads TGTGCCAGCAGCGCAAGGACAGGGATGGACACTGAAGCTTTCTTT. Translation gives CASSARTGMDTEAFF.